This T cell receptor beta chain came from a study of T cell repertoires in cytomegalovirus infection. Study-wide context: TCR beta signatures that were public indicated CMV infection and matching HLA type.

Study results and caveats: Ex vivo, HLA-C-restricted CMV-specific TCR beta clonotypes prevailed over the rest of the response.

Trimming cost V 4 bases and J 6 bases; bases outside gene matches: 8. The CDR3 sequence is 14 residues long. Germline lookup yields CDR1 SGDLS and CDR2 YYNGEE. In the case of this clonotype: The target antigen is unknown.

Via MiXCR, TCRdb re-called the reads, giving one row per CDR3 protein. The sample has around 230,000 distinct CDR3 sequences; less than 50% are singletons. The sequenced sample was CD8+ T cells from cultured PBMCs, obtained from culture after CMV antigen stimulation. The chain has TRBV9 and TRBJ2-3; TRBD2 aligns across 7 bases. The receptor comes from a human donor in good health (CMV status not recorded). Some clones in this sample may be carry-over from other donors' samples. This CDR3 reads CASSHRTSLDTQYF. The CDR3 nucleotides are TGTGCCAGCAGCCACCGGACTAGTTTGGATACGCAGTATTTT.